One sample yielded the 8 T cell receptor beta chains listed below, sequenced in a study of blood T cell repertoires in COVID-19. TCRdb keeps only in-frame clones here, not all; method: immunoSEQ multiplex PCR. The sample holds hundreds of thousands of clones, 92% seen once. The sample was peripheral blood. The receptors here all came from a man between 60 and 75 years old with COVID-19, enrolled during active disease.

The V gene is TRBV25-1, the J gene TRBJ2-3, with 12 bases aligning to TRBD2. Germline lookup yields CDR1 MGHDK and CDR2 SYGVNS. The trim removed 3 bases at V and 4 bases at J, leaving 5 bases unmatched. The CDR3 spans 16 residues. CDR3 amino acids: CASSDPTSGSADTQYF. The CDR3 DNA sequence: TGTGCCAGCAGTGACCCGACTAGCGGGAGTGCAGATACGCAGTATTTT.

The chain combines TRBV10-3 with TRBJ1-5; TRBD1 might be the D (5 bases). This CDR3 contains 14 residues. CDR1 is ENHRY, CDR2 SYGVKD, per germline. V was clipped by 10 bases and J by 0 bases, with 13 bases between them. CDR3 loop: CATQRDLSNQPQHF. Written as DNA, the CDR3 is TGTGCCACGCAGCGGGACCTTAGCAATCAGCCCCAGCATTTT.

The CDR3: CATHMTSAGEQFF. The CDR3 DNA reads as TGTGCCACACACATGACTAGCGCGGGCGAGCAGTTCTTC. The rearrangement uses TRBV6-6 and TRBJ2-1; 8 nucleotides line up with TRBD2. Trimming cost V 10 bases and J 10 bases; bases outside gene matches: 12. Germline V lookup: CDR1 MNHNY, CDR2 SVGAGI (reference sequence). This CDR3 has 13 amino acids.

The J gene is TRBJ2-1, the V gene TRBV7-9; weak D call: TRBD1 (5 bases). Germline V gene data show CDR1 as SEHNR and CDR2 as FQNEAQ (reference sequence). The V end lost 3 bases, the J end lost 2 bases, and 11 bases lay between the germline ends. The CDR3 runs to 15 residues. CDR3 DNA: TGTGCCAGCAGCTTGGCCCAGGGTACCTACAATGAGCAGTTCTTC. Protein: CASSLAQGTYNEQFF.

The CDR3 sequence: CASSSSGVEQYF. Written as DNA, the CDR3 is TGTGCCAGCAGTTCTTCAGGGGTCGAGCAGTACTTC. The V call is TRBV28, the J call TRBJ2-7, with D possibly being TRBD1 (6 bases). The CDR3 has 12 residues. V lost 4 bases and J lost 6, with 10 bases in between. The germline CDR1 and CDR2 sequences are MDHEN and SYDVKM.

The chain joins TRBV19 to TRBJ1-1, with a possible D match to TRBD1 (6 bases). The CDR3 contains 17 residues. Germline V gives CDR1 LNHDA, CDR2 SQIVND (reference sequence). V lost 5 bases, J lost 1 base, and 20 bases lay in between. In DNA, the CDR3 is TGTGCCAGTAGTGTCGAACCCTACAGGGCCTGGAACACTGAAGCTTTCTTT. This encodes CASSVEPYRAWNTEAFF.

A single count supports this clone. The CDR3 bases are TGTGCCAGCAGTGGGGGAGGGGCGGTGCAGTACTTC. This sequence encodes CASSGGGAVQYF. The V call is TRBV2, the J call TRBJ2-7, with 7 bases identical to TRBD2. Germline lookup yields CDR1 SNHLY and CDR2 FYNNEI. Trimming at V came to 4 bases and at J to 9 bases, leaving 6 bases not matched to a gene. The CDR3 sequence is 12 residues long.

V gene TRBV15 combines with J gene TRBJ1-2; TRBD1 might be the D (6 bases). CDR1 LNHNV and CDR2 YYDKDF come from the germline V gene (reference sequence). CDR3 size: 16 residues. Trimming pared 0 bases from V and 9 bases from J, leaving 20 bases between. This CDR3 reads CATSRDHDRPGMSYTF. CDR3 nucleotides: TGTGCCACCAGCAGAGACCACGACAGGCCCGGGATGAGCTACACCTTC.